There are many counts of the clone carrying this T cell receptor beta chain. A single record per CDR3 protein comes from TCRdb applying MiXCR to the RT-PCR reads. The sample lists about 700,000 distinct CDR3 sequences, 13% to 15% occurring once. The junction had 8 bases not matched to a gene; V was cut back by 4 bases and J by 4 bases. The CDR3 totals 15 residues. Germline CDR1 and CDR2: LGHNA and YNFKEQ. The origin of this receptor is a female donor in good health, serving as a healthy control. The rearrangement uses TRBV4-2 and TRBJ1-2; 8 nucleotides line up with TRBD1. Sequencing used memory CD4+ T cells from blood. Here the CDR3 reads CASSPSTQGAYGYTF. CDR3 sequence (DNA): TGTGCCAGCAGCCCCTCAACCCAGGGGGCCTATGGCTACACCTTC.